Shown below are 12 T cell receptor beta chains from a single sample sequenced in a study of blood T cells in healthy people across ages. A J-beta primer mix and a sample-barcoded 5' primer were used in a second PCR of roughly 6 to 11 cycles. MiXCR, run by TCRdb on the 5' RACE reads, gives a single entry per CDR3 protein. This table has about 1.5 million distinct CDR3 sequences, 42% appearing once. Sample: blood. All receptors come from a woman aged 18-30 years in good health.

This clonotype showed up many times. The rearrangement joins TRBV29-1 to TRBJ2-5; unclear D gene. This CDR3 comprises 10 residues. The V end was cut by 7 bases, the J end by 2 bases, with 5 bases between. The germline CDR1 and CDR2 sequences are SQVTM and ANQGSEA. The CDR3 is CSAYQETQYF. The CDR3 DNA follows: TGCAGCGCATATCAAGAGACCCAGTACTTC.

The chain uses TRBV7-2 and TRBJ2-5; the D is unclear. V lost 0 bases and J lost 6, with 8 bases in between. The CDR3 is 13 residues long. In germline, CDR1 is SGHTA, CDR2 FQGNSA. As DNA, the CDR3 is TGTGCCAGCAGCTTAGCAGGGTTTCAGACCCAGTACTTC. This translates into CASSLAGFQTQYF.

The chain employs TRBV7-9 and TRBJ1-3, with D possibly being TRBD1 (5 bases). Germline CDR1 is SEHNR and CDR2 is FQNEAQ (reference sequence). The CDR3 sequence is 15 residues long. Trimming left V 5 bases short and J 0 bases short, with 11 bases between. CDR3 DNA: TGTGCCAGCAGCCTGGGACGGATCTCTGGAAACACCATATATTTT. This translates into CASSLGRISGNTIYF.

This clonotype was seen only a few times. The gene calls are TRBV10-3 and TRBJ2-3; 13 bases fit TRBD2. V lost 0 bases and J lost 4; bases outside the gene matches: 4. The V gene's germline CDR1 is ENHRY and CDR2 SYGVKD. This CDR3 region has 17 residues. The CDR3 sequence is CAISESIGLAGADTQYF. CDR3 bases: TGTGCCATCAGTGAGTCTATAGGACTAGCGGGGGCAGATACGCAGTATTTT.

The V call is TRBV20-1, the J call TRBJ2-7, with D maybe TRBD2 (6 bases). V shed 5 bases and J shed 1 base, with 12 bases lying between them. The CDR3 spans 13 residues. Germline V lookup: CDR1 DFQATT, CDR2 SNEGSKA (reference sequence). The CDR3 region has the DNA TGCAGTGCTGGGACTTATGCATCCTACGAGCAGTACTTC. It specifies CSAGTYASYEQYF.

About this clonotype itself: The junction departs from germline at one end; a sequencing error may be responsible. This chain's CDR3 is CASSQDRGQGTQYF. CDR3 nucleotides: TGCGCCAGCAGTCAAGACAGGGGTCAAGGGACCCAGTACTTC. J is TRBJ2-5 and V is TRBV5-1; 8 nucleotides align to TRBD1. The CDR3 consists of 14 residues. CDR1 SGHRS and CDR2 YFSETQ come from the germline V gene.

In this sample, this clonotype turned up a few times. The chain has TRBV20-1 and TRBJ2-2, with 10 bases fitting TRBD1. After removal of 5 bases from V and 5 bases from J, the junction contained 11 bases not matched to a gene. CDR1 and CDR2 from the germline V gene are DFQATT and SNEGSKA (reference sequence). The length of the CDR3 is 16 residues. The CDR3 sequence: CSAPRVDRGRTGELFF. Here the CDR3 DNA reads TGCAGTGCTCCGAGGGTAGACAGGGGGCGAACCGGGGAGCTGTTTTTT.

This clonotype occurred once. The CDR3: CASSLAVGYTEAFF. The CDR3 DNA reads as TGTGCCAGCAGCTTAGCAGTTGGGTACACTGAAGCTTTCTTT. The chain recombines TRBV7-9 with TRBJ1-1; no reliable D call. The CDR3 spans 14 residues. Between the trimmed V and J ends, which lost 0 bases and 3 bases, there was a span of 8 bases. The V gene's germline CDR1 is SEHNR and CDR2 FQNEAQ (reference sequence).

This chain joins TRBV6-2 or TRBV6-3 and TRBJ2-7; D uncertain. The length of the CDR3 is 16 residues. With 0 bases removed from V and 7 bases from J, the gap between germline ends came to 19 bases. Germline CDR1 and CDR2: MNHEY and SVGEGT. Here the CDR3 reads CASSYSSGSYYNEQYF. CDR3 nucleotide sequence: TGTGCCAGCAGTTACTCGAGTGGAAGCTACTACAATGAGCAGTACTTC.

A few counts support this clonotype. In DNA form, the CDR3 reads TGTGCCACCAGCAGAGCCGACAGGGGTACTGGCTACACCTTC. It yields the protein CATSRADRGTGYTF. The V gene is TRBV15, the J gene TRBJ1-2; TRBD1 agrees at 8 bases. The length of the CDR3 is 14 residues. Trimming removed 1 base from V and 7 bases from J; junction bases left unmatched: 5. Germline loops: CDR1 LNHNV, CDR2 YYDKDF (reference sequence). The complete variable domain, with remaining parts taken from reference TRBV15 and TRBJ1-2, reads DAMVIQNPRYQVTQFGKPVTLSCSQTLNHNVMYWYQQKSSQAPKLLFHYYDKDFNNEADTPDNFQSRRPNTSFCFLDIRSPGLGDTAMYLCATSRADRGTGYTFGSGTRLTVV.

The V gene is TRBV12-3 or TRBV12-4, the J gene TRBJ1-1; tentative D call: TRBD1 (5 bases). This CDR3 spans 11 amino acids. Trimming pared 8 bases from V and 6 bases from J, leaving 10 bases between. The CDR3 coding sequence is TGTGCCAGCGCGGGGGTGTCTGAAGCTTTCTTT. Its translation: CASAGVSEAFF.

This chain connects TRBV10-3 to TRBJ2-7; TRBD2 matches at 13 bases. V lost 8 bases to trimming and J lost 2 bases; unmatched junction nucleotides: 0. From germline, CDR1 is ENHRY and CDR2 SYGVKD. The CDR3 extends over 13 amino acids. CDR3 in amino acids: CAIGLAGAYEQYF. The CDR3 DNA is TGTGCCATCGGACTAGCGGGGGCCTACGAGCAGTACTTC.